Described below is a single T cell receptor (beta chain) sequence and its context. Its antigen remains unidentified. Other DNA sequences of this sample code for an identical CDR3. The data belong to a study of cytotoxic CD8 clonotypes in ibrutinib-treated CLL. Regarding the study as a whole: Clonality increased with ibrutinib response but returned toward baseline at progression. Starting clonality was above that of age-matched healthy donors and tracked circulating CD8+ T-cell counts.

Between the trimmed V and J ends, which lost 1 base and 4 bases, there was a span of 7 bases. The CDR3 runs 13 residues. Germline CDR1 LNHDA, CDR2 SQIVND (reference sequence). TCRdb's copy holds only in-frame clones and misses some; the assay was immunoSEQ multiplex PCR. The sample has about 300,000 clones; 60% to 80% are singletons. The TCR was taken from a human donor with chronic lymphocytic leukemia. The rearrangement joins TRBV19 to TRBJ2-5; possible D gene TRBD1, 6 bases. The source was PBMCs, collected at disease progression, from a patient treated with ibrutinib. The CDR3 bases are TGTGCCAGTAGTATAGGGGGGCGAGAGACCCAGTACTTC. This codes for CASSIGGRETQYF.